Listed below are T cell receptor beta chains from one sample, sequenced in a study of T cells in Graves' hyperthyroidism and ophthalmopathy. TCRdb ran MiXCR on the multiplex PCR reads and lists one entry per CDR3 protein. The data hold some 600,000 distinct CDR3 sequences, with 40% to 55% observed a single time. The sequenced sample was peripheral blood or thyroid tissue (not recorded which). These receptors were collected from a woman aged 18 to 35 with Graves' hyperthyroidism. The conserved cysteine and the conserved F or W are not part of the CDR3 here. Only part of the rows carry a size: once, few, many, or a class if the clone is expanded.

v_call	j_call	cdr3_length	clone_size	cdr3_aa
TRBV24-1	TRBJ1-2	10	NA	ASKTQGYGYT
TRBV5-1	TRBJ2-7	11	few	ASSSSRYYEQY
TRBV20-1	TRBJ2-5	10	many	SAGSTQETQY
TRBV2	TRBJ1-2	13	few	ASGGSPGQNYGYT
TRBV19	TRBJ2-7	15	NA	ASSIRGLAGMSYEQY
TRBV29-1	TRBJ2-6	12	NA	SVWDGTGANVLT
TRBV7-3	TRBJ2-7	14	NA	ASSPSGTGAMDEQY
TRBV15	TRBJ2-7	13	many	ATSREGGGSYEQY
TRBV10-3	TRBJ1-1	12	NA	ASLASLVNTEAF
TRBV11-2	TRBJ2-7	13	NA	ASSPEGQGSYEQY
TRBV2	TRBJ1-5	12	many	ASSGVGGNQPQH
TRBV7-9	TRBJ1-1	14	NA	ASSQIFSRKNTEAF
TRBV20-1	TRBJ1-1	11	NA	SAAWGPGTEAF
TRBV25-1	TRBJ2-7	13	NA	ASSPSVAAQREQY
TRBV10-3	TRBJ2-5	14	once	ASRDLGQYYQETQY
TRBV2	TRBJ2-2	10	NA	ASSSRDGELF
TRBV7-9	TRBJ2-7	13	NA	ASSVPGLARYEQY
TRBV10-3	TRBJ2-7	11	many	AISDGQIYEQY
TRBV5-1	TRBJ2-7	12	NA	ASSDYPWSYEQY